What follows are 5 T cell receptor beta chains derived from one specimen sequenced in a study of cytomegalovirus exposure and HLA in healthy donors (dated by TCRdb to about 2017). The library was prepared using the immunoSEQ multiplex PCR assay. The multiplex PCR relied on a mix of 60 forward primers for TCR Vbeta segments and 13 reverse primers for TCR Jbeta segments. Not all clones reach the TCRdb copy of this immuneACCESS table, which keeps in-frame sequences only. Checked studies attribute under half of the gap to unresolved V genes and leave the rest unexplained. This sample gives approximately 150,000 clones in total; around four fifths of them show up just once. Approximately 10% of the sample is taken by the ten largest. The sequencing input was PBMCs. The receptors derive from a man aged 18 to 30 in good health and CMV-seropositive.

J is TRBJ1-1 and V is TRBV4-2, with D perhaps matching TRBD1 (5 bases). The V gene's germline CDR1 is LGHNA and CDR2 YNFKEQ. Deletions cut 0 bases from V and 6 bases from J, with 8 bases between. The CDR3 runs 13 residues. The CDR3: CASSQETASEAFF. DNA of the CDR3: TGTGCCAGCAGCCAAGAGACAGCGTCTGAAGCTTTCTTT.

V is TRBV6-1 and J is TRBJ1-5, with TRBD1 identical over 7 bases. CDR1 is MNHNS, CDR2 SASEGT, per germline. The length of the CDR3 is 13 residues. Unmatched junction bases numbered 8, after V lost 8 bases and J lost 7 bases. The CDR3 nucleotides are TGTGCCAGCCTAGCGACAGGGTTCCAGCCCCAGCATTTT. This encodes CASLATGFQPQHF.

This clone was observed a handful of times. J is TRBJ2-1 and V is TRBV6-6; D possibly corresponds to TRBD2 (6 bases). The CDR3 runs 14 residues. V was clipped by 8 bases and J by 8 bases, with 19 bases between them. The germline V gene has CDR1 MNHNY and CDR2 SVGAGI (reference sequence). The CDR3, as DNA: TGTGCCAGCGTTACCCCTGGACTATTTGATGAGCAGTTCTTC. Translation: CASVTPGLFDEQFF.

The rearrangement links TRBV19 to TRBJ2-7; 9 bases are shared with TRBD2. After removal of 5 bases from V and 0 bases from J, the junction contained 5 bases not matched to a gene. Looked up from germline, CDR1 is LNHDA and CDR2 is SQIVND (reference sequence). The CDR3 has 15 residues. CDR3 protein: CASSEAGGSSYEQYF. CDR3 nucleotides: TGTGCCAGTAGTGAAGCGGGAGGATCCTCCTACGAGCAGTACTTC.

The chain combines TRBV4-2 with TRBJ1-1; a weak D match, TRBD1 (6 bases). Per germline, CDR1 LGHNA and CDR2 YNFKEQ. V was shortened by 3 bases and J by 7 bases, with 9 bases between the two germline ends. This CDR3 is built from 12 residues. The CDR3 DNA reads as TGTGCCAGCAGCCATTCGGACAGTGAAGCTTTCTTT. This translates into CASSHSDSEAFF.